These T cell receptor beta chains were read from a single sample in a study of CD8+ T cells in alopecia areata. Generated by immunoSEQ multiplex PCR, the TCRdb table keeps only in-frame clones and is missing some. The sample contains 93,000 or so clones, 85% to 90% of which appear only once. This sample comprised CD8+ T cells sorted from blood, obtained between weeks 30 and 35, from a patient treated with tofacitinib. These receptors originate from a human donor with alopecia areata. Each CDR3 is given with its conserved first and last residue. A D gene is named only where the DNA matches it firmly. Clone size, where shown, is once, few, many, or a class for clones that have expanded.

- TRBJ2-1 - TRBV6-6 TGTGCCAGCAGTTACTCACAGGGTTTTTACAATGAGCAGTTCTTC CASSYSQGFYNEQFF
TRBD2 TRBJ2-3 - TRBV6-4 TGTGCCAGCAGTCCCGGGACTAGCGGGAGTGCGGCAGATACGCAGTATTTT CASSPGTSGSAADTQYF
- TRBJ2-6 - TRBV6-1 TGTGCCAGCAGTGAAGTACCCTCTGGGGCCAACGTCCTGACTTTC CASSEVPSGANVLTF
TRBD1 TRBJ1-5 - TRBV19 TGTGCCAGTGGGACAGGGAATCAGCCCCAGCATTTT CASGTGNQPQHF
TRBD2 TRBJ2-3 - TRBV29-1 TGCAGCGTCGGGGCGGGGGGCCTAATAAGCACAGATACGCAGTATTTT CSVGAGGLISTDTQYF
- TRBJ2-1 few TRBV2 TGTGCCAGCCTGGGCGGTCGAGACAGTATTTCTTATGAGCAGTTCTTC CASLGGRDSISYEQFF
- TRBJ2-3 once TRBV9 TGTGCCAGCAGCGTAGCTGGGACTAGCACAGATACGCAGTATTTT CASSVAGTSTDTQYF
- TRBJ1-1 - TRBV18 TGTGCCAGCTCACCCCCCCCCGGGGACACTGAAGCTTTCTTT CASSPPPGDTEAFF
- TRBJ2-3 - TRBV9 TGTGCCAGCAGCGTAGGGGGTGAGGGGACGGCCACAGATACGCAGTATTTT CASSVGGEGTATDTQYF
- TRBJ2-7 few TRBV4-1 TGCGCCAGCAGCCACGGGACAGACCCCGGGGGGCAGTACTTC CASSHGTDPGGQYF
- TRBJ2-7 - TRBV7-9 TGTGCCAGCAGCCCGGGGGCCTACGAGCAGTACTTC CASSPGAYEQYF
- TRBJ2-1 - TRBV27 TGTGCCAGCAGTAGTCTAGCGACCCCTGACAATGAGCAGTTCTTC CASSSLATPDNEQFF
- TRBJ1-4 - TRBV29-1 TGCAGCGTTGAAGCAGGGGCCGATGAAAAACTGTTTTTT CSVEAGADEKLFF
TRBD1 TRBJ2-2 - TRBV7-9 TGTGCCAGCAGGGAACAGGGGGCGCAGACTGGGGAGCTGTTTTTT CASREQGAQTGELFF
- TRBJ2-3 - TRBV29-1 TGCAGCGTTCTCCCGGCCTCCCCCCCCGGAGATACGCAGTATTTT CSVLPASPPGDTQYF
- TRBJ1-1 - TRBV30 TGTGCCTGGAGTGTAGTCGGGATGAACACTGAAGCTTTCTTT CAWSVVGMNTEAFF
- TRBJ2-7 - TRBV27 TGTGCCAGCAGCTGGGGACCGTCCTACGAGCAGTACTTC CASSWGPSYEQYF
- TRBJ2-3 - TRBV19 TGTGCCAGTAGTATAGTTCAAGGGGATGCAGATACGCAGTATTTT CASSIVQGDADTQYF
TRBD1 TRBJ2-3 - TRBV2 TGTGCCATAACAGGGGTCAGCACAGATACGCAGTATTTT CAITGVSTDTQYF
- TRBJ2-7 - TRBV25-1 TGTGCCAGCGGAAGTTGGGAGCAGTACTTC CASGSWEQYF
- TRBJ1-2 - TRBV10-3 TGTGCCATCAGTGAGTCGTTGGACAGCTATGGCTACACCTTC CAISESLDSYGYTF
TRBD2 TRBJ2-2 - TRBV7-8 TGTGCCAGCAGCTCCACCGGGACTAGCGGGAGTATGCTCGGGGAGCTGTTTTTT CASSSTGTSGSMLGELFF
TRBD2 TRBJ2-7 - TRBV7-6 TGTGCCAGCAGCGACTCGGGAGCGGGAGGGATCTACGAGCAGTACTTC CASSDSGAGGIYEQYF
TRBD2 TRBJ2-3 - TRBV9 TGTGCCAGCAGCACTAGGACTAGCGGGGGGTCTAAGACGCAGTATTTT CASSTRTSGGSKTQYF
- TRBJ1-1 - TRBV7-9 TGTGCCCAGAAATCAGCTAACACTGAAGCTTTCTTT CAQKSANTEAFF
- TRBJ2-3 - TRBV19 TGTGCCAGTAGTATAGGGGGACGCAGCACAGATACGCAGTATTTT CASSIGGRSTDTQYF
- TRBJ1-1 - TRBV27 TGTGCCAGCAGTTTAAGATCCGGAGGCATGAACACTGAAGCTTTCTTT CASSLRSGGMNTEAFF
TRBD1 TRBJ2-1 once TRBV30 TGTGCCGCCTACAGGGGCTATGAGCAGTTCTTC CAAYRGYEQFF
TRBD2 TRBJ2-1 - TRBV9 TGTGCCAGCAGCGCCGGGACTAGCGGGAGGGATGAGCAGTTCTTC CASSAGTSGRDEQFF
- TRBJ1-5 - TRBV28 TGTGCCAGCAGTTTAGTCAGCAATCAGCCCCAGCATTTT CASSLVSNQPQHF
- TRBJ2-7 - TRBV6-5 TGTGCCAGCAGTGGGGGGCTAGGAGGCGACGAGCAGTACTTC CASSGGLGGDEQYF
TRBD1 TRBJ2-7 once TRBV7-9 TGTGCCAGCAGCTTGGGACAGGGAAGTTTCTACGAGCAGTACTTC CASSLGQGSFYEQYF
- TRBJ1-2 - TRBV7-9 TGTGCCAGCAGCTACGGGCCGGAAAGGGGCCACACCTTC CASSYGPERGHTF
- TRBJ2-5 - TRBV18 TGTGCCAGCTCACCACCCACTCCTGTGGAGCAGTACTTC CASSPPTPVEQYF
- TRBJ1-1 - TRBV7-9 TGTGCCAGCAGCTTAGTTCAGGGAAACACTGAAGCTTTCTTT CASSLVQGNTEAFF
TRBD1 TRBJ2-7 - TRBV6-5 TGTGCCAGCAGTCCAGGGACAGGGGAATACTTC CASSPGTGEYF
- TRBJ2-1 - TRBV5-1 TGCGCCAGCAGCCCGGGACCACAAAGTCACAATGAGCAGTTCTTC CASSPGPQSHNEQFF
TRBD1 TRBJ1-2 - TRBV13 TGTGCCAGCAGCCCAAGGACAGGCTATGGCTACACCTTC CASSPRTGYGYTF
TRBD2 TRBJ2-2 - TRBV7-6 TGTGCCAGCAGGTCCACTAGCGGGAGAGTCGGGGAGCTGTTTTTT CASRSTSGRVGELFF
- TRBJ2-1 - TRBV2 TGTGCCAGCAGTTGGGAGCAGTTCTTC CASSWEQFF
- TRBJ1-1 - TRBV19 TGTGCCAGTAGTCTTTCTCCCGGGGGCACTGAAGCTTTCTTT CASSLSPGGTEAFF
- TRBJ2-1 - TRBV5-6 TGTGCCAGCAGCGTCGGACTGAGCTCCTACAATGAGCAGTTCTTC CASSVGLSSYNEQFF
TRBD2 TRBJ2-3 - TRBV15 TGTGCCACCAGCAGCCCGGGGGAGCGGGGGCCCACAGATACGCAGTATTTT CATSSPGERGPTDTQYF
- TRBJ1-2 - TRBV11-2 TGTGCCAGCAGTTTCTCGAGCGGCTACACCTTC CASSFSSGYTF
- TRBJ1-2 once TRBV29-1 TGCAGCGTTGTAGAAACAGGCTCCTATGGCTACACCTTC CSVVETGSYGYTF
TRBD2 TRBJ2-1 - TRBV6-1 TGTGCCAGCAGTACTAGCGGGAGCTCCTACAATGAGCAGTTCTTC CASSTSGSSYNEQFF
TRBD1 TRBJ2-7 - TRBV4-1 TGCGCCAGCAGCCAAGATCCAGGACAGGGGGCATCCTACGAGCAGTACTTC CASSQDPGQGASYEQYF
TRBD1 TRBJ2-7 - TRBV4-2 TGTGCCAGCAGCCTGACAGGGGGCACAGGTTACGAGCAGTACTTC CASSLTGGTGYEQYF